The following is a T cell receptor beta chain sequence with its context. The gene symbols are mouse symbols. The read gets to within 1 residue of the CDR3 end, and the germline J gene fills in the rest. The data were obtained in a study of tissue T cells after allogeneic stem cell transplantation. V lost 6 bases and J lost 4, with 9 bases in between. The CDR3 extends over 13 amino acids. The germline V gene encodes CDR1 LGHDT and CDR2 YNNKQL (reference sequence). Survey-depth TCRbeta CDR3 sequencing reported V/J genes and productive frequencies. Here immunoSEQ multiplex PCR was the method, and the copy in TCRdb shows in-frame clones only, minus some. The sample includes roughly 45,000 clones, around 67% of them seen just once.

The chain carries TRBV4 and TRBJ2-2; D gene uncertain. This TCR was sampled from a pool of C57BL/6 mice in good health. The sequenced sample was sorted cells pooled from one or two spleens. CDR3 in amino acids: CASSQMGTGQLYF. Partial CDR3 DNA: TGTGCCAGCAGTCAGATGGGCACCGGGCAGCTCTAC.